Sequencing of this TCR beta chain was carried out in a study of vaccination effects on CD4 cells after COVID-19. Regarding the study as a whole: Just 1 of 255 vaccine-induced clones in healthy recipients was cross-reactive.

Sequencing was preceded by expansion of antigen-specific CD4+ T cells with viral peptide pools in the ViraFEST assay. A 10-day culture period preceded the isolation of CD4+ T cells. Participants were vaccinated with two doses of either the BNT162b2 or mRNA-1273 vaccine. IL-2 medium supplanted half the medium on days 3 and 7. In the case of this clone: Its antigen is not identified.

Repertoires were generated with immunoSEQ multiplex PCR, while TCRdb's copy carries only in-frame clones and drops some. Of some 35,000 clones listed, almost 85% are singletons. V lost 4 bases, J lost 2 bases, and 14 bases lay in between. Germline CDR1 and CDR2: SEHNR and FQNEAQ (reference sequence). The CDR3 contains 15 residues. The sequenced sample was CD4+ T cells from PBMCs cultured with HCoV-NL63 spike peptides, obtained after COVID-19 vaccination. The sequence came from a human donor who received a COVID-19 vaccine. Some clones in this sample may be carry-over from other donors' samples. This chain uses TRBV7-9 with TRBJ1-2; D uncertain. The chain's CDR3 is CASSYGQALNYGYTF. The CDR3 nucleotides read TGTGCCAGCAGCTACGGGCAGGCCCTGAACTATGGCTACACCTTC. Looking up the rest from reference TRBV7-9 and TRBJ1-2 gives the full variable domain: DTGVSQNPRHKITKRGQNVTFRCDPISEHNRLYWYRQTLGQGPEFLTYFQNEAQLEKSRLLSDRFSAERPKGSFSTLEIQRTEQGDSAMYLCASSYGQALNYGYTFGSGTRLTVV.